This record covers a single T cell receptor beta chain. Its antigen is currently not known. No quality values exist for individual bases; no much larger clone is one base distant. The cohort was made up of approximately 700 healthy bone marrow donors. At the time of sampling, every cohort member was nominally healthy, though immune exposures that went unrecorded were likely present. The donor was CMV seropositive and was included in the group of approximately 300 seropositive cohort members. Each donor provided a peripheral blood sample, and peripheral blood mononuclear cells were used for TCR beta sequencing. Genomic DNA was extracted from the blood cell samples with the Qiagen DNeasy Blood Extraction Kit. This specimen belongs to a study of cytomegalovirus exposure and HLA in healthy donors (dated by TCRdb to between 2016 and 2019). Turning to the overall study: According to an earlier analysis of 587 of the donors, 200 million or so T cells yielded 90 million to 130 million unique TCR beta sequences and 276 Gb of sequence data. In an earlier analysis of more than 550 of the donors, high-throughput TCR beta sequencing was used to judge whether each TCR beta V gene segment behaved as functional or pseudogenic. The T cell repertoires of 666 subjects were profiled by immunosequencing and related to cytomegalovirus serostatus. In a later genetic analysis, genome-wide SNP genotypes for about three fifths of the 666 donors were used, and that subset was treated as a discovery cohort. Rather than drawing on any new phenotypic data, the later analysis identified candidate immune exposures from TCR beta sequences and the way those sequences occurred across donors. A separate validation cohort of more than 100 different subjects was used in addition to the approximately 640-subject first cohort. Among roughly 400 genotyped donors of the cohort, an average of around 240,000 unique TCR beta nucleotide sequences was sequenced per donor, of which about 19% were non-productive. Around 330 gigabases of sequencing data and around 90 million unique TCR sequences made up an early release that covered some 640 HLA-typed donors. The study combined high-throughput TCR immunosequencing, statistical association of individual TCRs with disease status, and machine learning to predict cytomegalovirus infection status. Alongside the repertoire data, information on donor age, sex, ethnicity and CMV serostatus was compiled. Every discovery cohort repertoire had been produced on one sequencing platform. Typing coverage varied by locus: about 620-640 donors for A, B, C, DRB1 and DQB1; approximately 500 for DQA1; more than 600 for DPA1; 450 to 480 for DPB1. HLA typing included class I and class II loci at four-digit resolution. A later analysis re-analyzed previously published TCR beta repertoires from 666 donors and added high-resolution HLA genotyping to study TCR occurrence patterns. Of the 300 to 500 genotyped donors, 80% to 90% were placed in the genetic ancestry cluster associated with self-reported Caucasian donors. Several DR-DQ haplotypes were handled as single units for association and clustering because linkage in the cohort was strong. The study was designed to test whether signatures of past pathogen exposure could be identified by cataloging public T cell receptors. General conclusions and limits of the study: Several of the top co-occurrence clusters appeared to be linked to parvovirus B19, influenza, CMV and Epstein-Barr virus, according to a later analysis. Some IMGT-functional V segments, including TRBV6-2 and TRBV6-3, could not be told apart with the 87-base-pair reads, so those segments were excluded. Because some donors lacked HLA typing at each locus, the association tests relied only on the typed subset. In vitro tests confirmed that a few of the cytomegalovirus-associated TCR beta chains recognize cytomegalovirus antigens. Compared with equally common non-associated chains, HLA-associated TCR beta chains in a later analysis were more clonally expanded and had lower generation probabilities. Linkage disequilibrium might explain the correlated functional status among segregating V segments, but an unknown experimental factor could not be ruled out. In a later analysis, TCR association rates were found to vary across HLA loci, with the most associated TCRs seen for DRB1 alleles and the fewest for HLA-C alleles. About 15 rarely observed V segments, including chromosome 9 orphons, were excluded from the earlier analysis of some 590 of the donors because counts were too low. When HLA alleles, especially DR and DQ, strongly co-occurred, attributing TCR associations to individual alleles was difficult. In this cohort, only TCR beta chains were sequenced, and detectable features were limited by the absence of alpha or paired-chain data. Most TCR sequences were seen in very few donors, while some public TCRs were found in many individuals. The sequencing pipeline was judged likely to have produced a cluster of highly shared sequence variants as a technical artifact. Most CMV-associated TCR beta chains appeared to be HLA-restricted in a later analysis, and the HLA associations seemed to be driven largely by CMV exposure. The only immune exposure information available for the cohort was CMV serostatus. According to the authors, the approach could potentially be generalized to other disease states and immunological phenotypes. An association between a missense DCLRE1C variant and V-gene and J-gene trimming of TCR beta chains was found in a later genetic analysis and replicated in an independent cohort. In an earlier analysis of a few hundred of the donors, most TCR beta V segments were observed in productive rearrangements about 87% or about 30% of the time, broadly matching IMGT annotations. A further reported finding was that TCR beta sequences accurately predicted the HLA-A and HLA-B alleles for most subjects in the first cohort. A later genetic analysis reported fewer N-insertions in productive TCRs among donors in an Asian-associated ancestry cluster than the approximately 700-donor mean. In the study, approximately 160 TCR beta chains were listed as associated with cytomegalovirus. Roughly uniform sequencing depth across donors was assumed in presence/absence analyses, although this assumption may not hold. A later analysis associated 16,951 TCR beta sequences with specific HLA alleles at a false discovery rate of 0.05. In both the original and validation cohorts, the classifier was reported to diagnose cytomegalovirus status with high specificity and sensitivity.

For this chain, trimming is 5 bases at the V end and 8 bases at the J end, and the number of junction bases without a gene match is 11. The germline V gene provides CDR1 SGHAT and CDR2 FQNNGV. The CDR3 holds 15 amino acids from the cysteine to the phenylalanine. The kept DNA is CDR3 alone, 45 bases in frame from the first base. Library creation used the immunoSEQ multiplex PCR assay. The multiplex PCR relied on a mix of 60 forward primers for TCR Vbeta segments and 13 reverse primers for TCR Jbeta segments. Amplification of the CDR3 region of rearranged TCR beta genes was performed with a multiplex PCR assay on genomic DNA. Amplified TCR beta libraries were sequenced as 87-base-pair reads on the Illumina HiSeq System. Turning to the authors' computational methods: A later analysis tallied roughly 76 million unique TCR beta chains across the approximately 670 repertoires, and approximately 11 million of those chains were shared by two or more donors. To remove PCR and sequencing errors, raw reads were error-corrected and collapsed into unique sequences using a nearest-neighbor algorithm that merged closely related sequences. Alignment of CDR3 sequences to IMGT reference sequences was used to assign V, D and J gene segments. For a sequence to be retained, a match of at least six nucleotides was required to both a V gene segment and a J gene segment. Rearrangements were classified as productive when the CDR3 lacked stop codons and remained in frame with V and J, and all other rearrangements were classified as non-productive. Following IMGT convention, CDR3 was defined as the stretch from the second conserved V-encoded cysteine up to the conserved J-encoded phenylalanine. In an earlier analysis of some 550 of the donors, sequences lacking an unambiguous match to a single V gene segment were excluded. An earlier analysis of fewer than 750 of the donors called V segments functional above 56.7% productive rearrangements and segregating when the between-donor standard deviation exceeded 5%. A statistical classification framework was built to diagnose cytomegalovirus status from the catalog of TCR beta chain sequences. V and J gene assignment, in a later analysis, came from comparing TCR nucleotide sequences with IMGT/GENE-DB human TR gene sequences. The TCRdist pipeline was used in a later analysis to assign CDR3 sequences and most-parsimonious VDJ recombination scenarios. In a later analysis, each TCR beta chain was defined by its CDR3 amino acid sequence together with its V-gene family, and reads lacking a unique V-gene family were excluded. As a way to deal with suspected cross-contamination and a sequencing artifact, a later analysis dropped 450 to 600 nucleotide sequences that were highly shared and had low generation probability. A later analysis calculated a clonal expansion index for each public chain from normalized within-repertoire ranks of inferred template counts. In a later analysis, generation probabilities were computed using a VDJ recombination model fitted to out-of-frame rearrangements, and the results were checked against IGoR. A later analysis scored TCR-TCR, TCR-HLA and TCR-CMV co-occurrence with hypergeometric tests, applying a repertoire-size bias correction to TCR pairs. A later analysis estimated false discovery rates by permuting HLA or CMV assignments 20 times. In a later analysis, co-occurring TCRs were grouped using DBSCAN, and TCRdist sequence similarity was added for clustering within HLA-allele-positive subsets. Repertoires with fewer than 30,000 or more than 120,000 public chains were left out of co-occurrence clustering, as were four to six repertoires with anomalous nucleotide sharing. Imported from immuneACCESS, the table was reduced by TCRdb to in-frame sequences with V and J called. These copies leave out some clones; in studies compared against another copy, an unresolved V gene accounts for under half, and the cause of the remainder is not known. V and J calls and clone size follow that table, whereas D and trimming were derived from the DNA. This sample holds around 140,000 clones; around 80% were observed only once. Of the sample, 3% to 3.5% is held by the ten largest clones.

This sequence was found in a man between 18 and 35 years old in good health and CMV-seropositive. Material: PBMCs. The V gene is TRBV11-2 and the J gene is TRBJ1-4; the central 7 bases match TRBD1. This receptor carries the CDR3 CASSRLQGIEEKLFF. The sequenced DNA: TGTGCCAGCAGCCGACTACAGGGGATAGAGGAAAAACTGTTTTTT.